The 22 T cell receptor beta chains reported below all come from one sample, sequenced in a study of T cells in Graves' hyperthyroidism and ophthalmopathy. The CDR3 regions of TCR beta were amplified from RNA transcripts. The HTBI primer set was used in a first-round RT-PCR of the TCR CDR3. A single record per CDR3 protein comes from TCRdb applying MiXCR to the multiplex PCR reads. The sample has 480,000 or so distinct CDR3 sequences, approximately 15% seen once. Sequenced: blood. Receptors were obtained from a woman aged 18-29 years with Graves' hyperthyroidism.

Ten or more counts support this clonotype. V and J are TRBV15 and TRBJ2-5, with D possibly being TRBD2 (6 bases). V was shortened by 4 bases and J by 7 bases, with 19 bases between the two germline ends. Germline V lookup: CDR1 LNHNV, CDR2 YYDKDF (reference sequence). This CDR3 spans 15 amino acids. This chain's CDR3 is CATSIDTSLDRTQYF. The CDR3 nucleotides are TGTGCCACCAGCATCGATACTAGCTTGGACCGGACCCAGTACTTC.

In this sample, this clonotype turned up many times. The J gene is TRBJ2-2, the V gene TRBV11-2; the match to TRBD2 covers 8 bases. J was trimmed by 1 base and V by 4 bases; bases with no gene match: 14. Germline-derived CDR1 and CDR2 are SGHAT and FQNNGV. This CDR3 contains 19 residues. The CDR3 loop reads CASSSFPGTRRLNTGELFF. The CDR3 DNA is TGTGCCAGCAGCTCATTCCCAGGGACTAGAAGATTGAACACCGGGGAGCTGTTTTTT.

The chain joins TRBV3-1 to TRBJ1-6; 8 nucleotides line up with TRBD1. Germline CDR1 LGHDT, CDR2 YNNKEL (reference sequence). Trimming at V came to 0 bases and at J to 10 bases, leaving 5 bases not matched to a gene. The CDR3 sequence is 15 residues long. The DNA for the CDR3 is TGTGCCAGCAGCCAAGATGGACAGGGAAACTCACCCCTCCACTTT. Amino acids: CASSQDGQGNSPLHF.

This clonotype was counted ten times or more. The CDR3 sequence is CATWTGWNTEAFF. Written as DNA, the CDR3 is TGTGCCACTTGGACAGGGTGGAACACTGAAGCTTTCTTT. This chain connects TRBV6-1 to TRBJ1-1, with TRBD1 matching over 8 bases. This CDR3 contains 13 residues. Germline V gene lookup returns CDR1 MNHNS and CDR2 SASEGT. V shed 10 bases and J 1 base; nucleotides not matched to a gene: 5.

This clonotype has ten or more counts. V gene TRBV12-3 or TRBV12-4 combines with J gene TRBJ1-5; D is perhaps TRBD1 (6 bases). CDR3 length: 13 amino acids. Trimming removed 4 bases at V and 5 bases at J, with 9 bases between. CDR3 region: CASSSGDYQPQHF. In DNA, the CDR3 is TGTGCCAGCAGTTCAGGGGATTATCAGCCCCAGCATTTT.

The chain couples TRBV5-1 to TRBJ2-5; D not resolved. Germline-derived CDR1 and CDR2 are SGHRS and YFSETQ. V was cut by 2 bases and J by 1 base, with 18 bases left in between. The CDR3 has 17 residues. Here the CDR3 DNA reads TGCGCCAGCAGCTTCGAGAGTCGGGTGGCCCTCCAAGAGACCCAGTACTTC. Its translation is CASSFESRVALQETQYF.

This clonotype was detected ten times or more. The gene calls are TRBV6-1 and TRBJ2-7; the D call may be TRBD1 or TRBD2 (5 bases each). With 2 bases removed from V and 2 bases from J, the gap between germline ends came to 13 bases. The CDR3 is 15 amino acids. CDR1 and CDR2 (germline): MNHNS, SASEGT. The CDR3 DNA is TGTGCCAGCAGTGAACCCGGGACGGGGACCTACGAGCAGTACGTC. This gives the protein CASSEPGTGTYEQYV.

Many counts were recorded for this clonotype. The chain uses TRBV9 and TRBJ2-3; D is ambiguous. The CDR3 covers 14 residues. The germline V gene has CDR1 SGDLS and CDR2 YYNGEE. V lost 0 bases and J lost 2, with 7 bases in between. This chain's CDR3 is CASSVVADTDTQYF. The CDR3 DNA sequence: TGTGCCAGCAGCGTAGTGGCGGACACAGATACGCAGTATTTT.

This clonotype was picked up many times. The V gene is TRBV10-3, the J gene TRBJ2-7; the D gene is possibly TRBD1 (6 bases). The germline V gene has CDR1 ENHRY and CDR2 SYGVKD. The CDR3 is made up of 12 amino acids. V gave up 7 bases and J gave up 4 bases, with 11 bases separating them. CDR3 sequence reads: CAIMGQEYEQYF. As DNA, the CDR3 is TGTGCCATCATGGGACAAGAATACGAGCAGTACTTC.

About this clonotype: With a much larger clone just one base away, this may be a read error. The gene calls are TRBV20-1 and TRBJ2-3, with TRBD2 matching 10 bases. The CDR3 is 14 amino acids. The V segment lost 7 bases and the J segment 2 bases; nucleotides outside the gene matches: 6. Germline assignment: CDR1 DFQATT and CDR2 SNEGSKA (reference sequence). The CDR3 DNA reads as TGCAGTGAAGAACTAGCGGGGCTCACAGATACGCAGTATTTT. As protein: CSEELAGLTDTQYF.

This clonotype was found a few times. The gene calls are TRBV6-1 and TRBJ1-1, with D possibly being TRBD1 (5 bases). The CDR3 has 15 residues. Germline-derived CDR1 and CDR2 are MNHNS and SASEGT. Trimming shortened V by 5 bases and J by 1 base, and 14 bases separated the two germline ends. The CDR3 nucleotides are TGTGCCAGCAGTTGGGCAAATACAGGGAACACTGAAGCTTTCTTT. Protein: CASSWANTGNTEAFF.

For this clonotype: One base away lies a much larger clone, so this may be a sequencing read error. The chain couples TRBV5-1 to TRBJ2-4, with a tentative D call TRBD1 (6 bases). The germline V gene encodes CDR1 SGHRS and CDR2 YFSETQ. Trimming removed 6 bases from V and 0 bases from J, with 22 bases in between. The CDR3 is made up of 18 amino acids. CDR3 coding DNA: TGCGCCAGCAACTTTGCCCTATACAGGGAGTCAGCCAAAAACATTCAGTACTTC. Its protein product is CASNFALYRESAKNIQYF.

This clonotype appeared many times. This chain uses TRBV30 with TRBJ1-5; 9 bases line up with TRBD1. The CDR3 spans 16 residues. Germline loops: CDR1 GTSNPN, CDR2 SVGIG (reference sequence). Losses at the gene ends were 0 bases for V and 2 bases for J; bases not matched to a gene: 5. DNA of the CDR3: TGTGCCTGGAGTGTCTCGGGACAGGGTGGCAATCAGCCCCAGCATTTT. Translated: CAWSVSGQGGNQPQHF. The entire variable domain, with the rest obtained from reference TRBV30 and TRBJ1-5, is as follows: SQTIHQWPATLVQPVGSPLSLECTVEGTSNPNLYWYRQAAGRGLQLLFYSVGIGQISSEVPQNLSASRPQDRQFILSSKKLLLSDSGFYLCAWSVSGQGGNQPQHFGDGTRLSIL.

The chain recombines TRBV5-1 with TRBJ2-2; D not resolved. The CDR3 sequence is 16 residues long. Trimming cost V 6 bases and J 0 bases, with 15 bases left between them. Germline V gives CDR1 SGHRS, CDR2 YFSETQ. DNA of the CDR3: TGCGCCAGCACCCAGAACACCCTCTCGAACACCGGGGAGCTGTTTTTT. Its translation: CASTQNTLSNTGELFF.

V is TRBV14 and J is TRBJ2-1; TRBD1 is a possible D gene (7 bases). Germline values: CDR1 SGHDN, CDR2 FVKESK. The CDR3 length is 17 residues. V was cut by 3 bases and J by 0 bases, with 15 bases left in between. The CDR3 coding sequence is TGTGCCAGCAGCCATGTGGCAGGGGGGTTCTCCTACAATGAGCAGTTCTTC. This gives the protein CASSHVAGGFSYNEQFF.

Of note for this clonotype: This may come from a read error, since a much larger clone is one base off. The rearrangement joins TRBV27 to TRBJ1-5, with a weak D call TRBD1 (6 bases). The CDR3 is made up of 16 amino acids. Deletions cut 5 bases from V and 2 bases from J, with 16 bases between. Germline loops: CDR1 MNHEY, CDR2 SMNVEV (reference sequence). The CDR3 bases are TGTGCCAGCAGTGAACAGGGTTTAGGGGGCAATCAGCCCCAGCATTTT. Amino acid sequence: CASSEQGLGGNQPQHF.

In its sample, this clonotype was seen many times. This chain links TRBV28 with TRBJ1-1; no clear D gene. Germline CDR1 MDHEN, CDR2 SYDVKM. The CDR3 sequence is 14 residues long. V was shortened by 2 bases and J by 0 bases, with 7 bases between the two germline ends. The CDR3 coding sequence is TGTGCCAGCAGTTTACCAGTTTTGAACACTGAAGCTTTCTTT. Translation gives CASSLPVLNTEAFF.

The J gene is TRBJ2-2, the V gene TRBV7-3; D is possibly TRBD2 (7 bases). The CDR3 spans 14 residues. The V end was cut by 1 base, the J end by 10 bases, with 13 bases between. Germline V lookup: CDR1 SGHTA, CDR2 FQGTGA. The CDR3 loop is CASSLMGGGQELFF. As DNA, the CDR3 is TGTGCCAGCAGCTTAATGGGGGGGGGGCAGGAGCTGTTTTTT.

This clonotype has only a few counts. The chain links TRBV9 to TRBJ2-6, with D hard to call. The length of the CDR3 is 17 residues. Germline V CDR1 and CDR2: SGDLS, YYNGEE. Deletions cut 7 bases from V and 0 bases from J, with 17 bases between. The chain's CDR3 is CASQRTIANSGANVLTF. DNA for the CDR3: TGTGCCAGCCAACGAACAATAGCTAACTCTGGGGCCAACGTCCTGACTTTC.

This clonotype showed up many times. This chain connects TRBV7-3 to TRBJ2-1; TRBD2 might be the D (5 bases). This CDR3 is 15 amino acids long. Trimming stripped 5 bases from V and 5 bases from J, with 16 bases between. Germline V gives CDR1 SGHTA, CDR2 FQGTGA. The CDR3 nucleotides are TGTGCCAGCAGCCCACACGACCGGGGAGACAATGAGCAGTTCTTC. Protein product: CASSPHDRGDNEQFF.

This clonotype was seen ten or more times. CDR3 region: CASSEQVYSNQPQHF. Written as DNA, the CDR3 is TGTGCCAGCAGTGAACAGGTTTATAGCAATCAGCCCCAGCATTTT. The chain has TRBV6-1 and TRBJ1-5; D call uncertain. The germline gives CDR1 MNHNS, CDR2 SASEGT. Trimming took off 2 bases at V and 0 bases at J, with 8 bases between the two ends. The CDR3 spans 15 residues.

Many counts were recorded for this clonotype. The chain recombines TRBV9 with TRBJ1-2; 10 bases are a match to TRBD1. CDR1 SGDLS and CDR2 YYNGEE come from the germline V gene. This CDR3 contains 14 residues. Trimming removed 0 bases from V and 5 bases from J; junction bases left unmatched: 1. The CDR3 loop reads CASSVGQGAYGYTF. The CDR3 DNA reads TGTGCCAGCAGCGTAGGACAGGGGGCTTATGGCTACACCTTC.